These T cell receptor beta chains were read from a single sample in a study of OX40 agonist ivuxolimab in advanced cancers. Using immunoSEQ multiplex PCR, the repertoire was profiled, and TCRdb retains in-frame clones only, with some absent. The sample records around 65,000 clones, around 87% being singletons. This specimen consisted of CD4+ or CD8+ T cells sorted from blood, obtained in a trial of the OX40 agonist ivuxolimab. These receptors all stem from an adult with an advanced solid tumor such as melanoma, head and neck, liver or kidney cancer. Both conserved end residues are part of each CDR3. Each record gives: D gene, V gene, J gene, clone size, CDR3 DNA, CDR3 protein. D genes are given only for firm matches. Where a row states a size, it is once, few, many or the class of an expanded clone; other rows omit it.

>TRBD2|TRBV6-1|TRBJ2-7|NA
TGTGCCAGCAGTCCAGCGGGAGTCTACGAGCAGTACTTC
CASSPAGVYEQYF
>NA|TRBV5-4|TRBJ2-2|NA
TGTGCCAGCAGCTCCCCGCTGGGGGGGCGCACGTCCGGGGAGCTGTTTTTT
CASSSPLGGRTSGELFF
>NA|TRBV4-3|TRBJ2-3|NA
TGCGCCAGCAGCCAAGAGGGTGCTCCTAGCACAGATACGCAGTATTTT
CASSQEGAPSTDTQYF
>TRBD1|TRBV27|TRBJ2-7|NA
TGTGCCAGCACCCCAGGACAGGTTTTGGGCGAGCAGTACTTC
CASTPGQVLGEQYF
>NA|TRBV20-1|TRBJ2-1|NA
TGCAGTGCTTATAGCCTTGAGCAGTTCTTC
CSAYSLEQFF
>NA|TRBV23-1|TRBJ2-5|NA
TGCGCCAGCAGTCAAATGGGACCCGGAGACAGCCAAGAGACCCAGTACTTC
CASSQMGPGDSQETQYF
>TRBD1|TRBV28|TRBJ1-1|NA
TGTGCCAGCAAGACAGGGAATGAAGCTTTCTTT
CASKTGNEAFF
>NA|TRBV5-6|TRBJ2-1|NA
TGTGCCAGCAGCTTCCGGACCAATTACAATGAGCAGTTCTTC
CASSFRTNYNEQFF
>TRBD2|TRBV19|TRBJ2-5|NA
TGTGCCAGTAGCCGCGGACTAGCGGGATTTGAGACCCAGTACTTC
CASSRGLAGFETQYF
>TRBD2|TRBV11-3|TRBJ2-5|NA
TGTGCCAGCAGCTTACCGGGGACTAGAGAGACCCAGTACTTC
CASSLPGTRETQYF
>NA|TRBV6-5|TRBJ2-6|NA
TGTGCCAGCAGTTATGGACATTCCTCTGGGGCCAACGTCCTGACTTTC
CASSYGHSSGANVLTF
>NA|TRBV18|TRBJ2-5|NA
TGTGCCAGCTCACCAGAGGGTTGGGGGACCCAGTACTTC
CASSPEGWGTQYF
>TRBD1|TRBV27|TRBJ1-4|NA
TGTGCCAGCAGCCCCCGACAGGGTTATAATGAAAAACTGTTTTTT
CASSPRQGYNEKLFF
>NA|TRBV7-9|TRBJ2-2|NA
TGTGCCAGCAGAGGCCCGGGCACCGGGGAGCTGTTTTTT
CASRGPGTGELFF
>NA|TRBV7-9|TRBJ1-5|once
TGTGCCAGCAGCCGGACGAATCAGCCCCAGCATTTT
CASSRTNQPQHF
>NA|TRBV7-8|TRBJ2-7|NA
TGTGCCAGCAGCTTTAGGGACCGAAGGGGCTACGAGCAGTACTTC
CASSFRDRRGYEQYF
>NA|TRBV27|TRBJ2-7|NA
TGTGCCAGCAGTTTAAGGGGAGAGCAGTACTTC
CASSLRGEQYF
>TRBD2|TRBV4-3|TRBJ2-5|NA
TGCGCCAGCAGCCCGGGGGGACAAGAGACCCAGTACTTC
CASSPGGQETQYF
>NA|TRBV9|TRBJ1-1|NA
TGTGCCAGCAGCGTAGAAGCGAACACTGAAGCTTTCTTT
CASSVEANTEAFF
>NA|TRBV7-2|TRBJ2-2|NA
TGTGCCAGCAGCCCCGACGGATCCACCGGGGAGCTGTTTTTT
CASSPDGSTGELFF
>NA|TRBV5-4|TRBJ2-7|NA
TGTGCCAGCAGCTTGGTGGGCAGTCCCTACGAGCAGTACTTC
CASSLVGSPYEQYF
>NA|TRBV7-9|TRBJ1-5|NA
TGTGCCAGCAGCTTCGGAGTAAATCAGCCCCAGCATTTT
CASSFGVNQPQHF
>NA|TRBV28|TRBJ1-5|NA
TGTGCCAGCGTTACGGGGGGCGGGGTGAATCAGCCCCAGCATTTT
CASVTGGGVNQPQHF
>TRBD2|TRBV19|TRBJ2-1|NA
TGTGCCAGTAGTAATCGACTAGCGGGAGGACTGAATGAGCAGTTCTTC
CASSNRLAGGLNEQFF
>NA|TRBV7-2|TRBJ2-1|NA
TGTGCCAGCAGCTTAACCGGCGATGAGCAGTTCTTC
CASSLTGDEQFF
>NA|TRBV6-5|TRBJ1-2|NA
TGTGCCAGCAGTTACTCGGGCAGGGATTATGGCTACACCTTC
CASSYSGRDYGYTF
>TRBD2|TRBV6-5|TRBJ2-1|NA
TGTGCCAGCATGGGATCTCCGGGAGGAAAGTTCTTC
CASMGSPGGKFF
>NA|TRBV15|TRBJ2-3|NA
TGTGCCACCAGCAGAGTCCCTTCTACGCAGTATTTT
CATSRVPSTQYF
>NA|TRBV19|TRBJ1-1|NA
TGTGCCAGTAGTATTTCGTCGGGGATAAACACTGAAGCTTTCTTT
CASSISSGINTEAFF
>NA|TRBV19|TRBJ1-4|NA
TGTGCCAGTAGTATTTGGGGAACTAATGAAAAACTGTTTTTT
CASSIWGTNEKLFF
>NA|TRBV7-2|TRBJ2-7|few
TGTGCCAGCAGCTTAGTTGGTCCGGCTGCCTACGAGCAGTACTTC
CASSLVGPAAYEQYF
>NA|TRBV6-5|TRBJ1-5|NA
TGTGCCAGCAGTTACCAGGGTAATCAGCCCCAGCATTTT
CASSYQGNQPQHF
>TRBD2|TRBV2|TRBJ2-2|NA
TGTGCCAGCAGTGTTTCGGCTAGCGGGAGGGCCTACACCGGGGAGCTGTTTTTT
CASSVSASGRAYTGELFF
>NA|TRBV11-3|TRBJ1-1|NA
TGTGCCAGCAGCGATTATCATGACGGACCGAACACTGAAGCTTTCTTT
CASSDYHDGPNTEAFF
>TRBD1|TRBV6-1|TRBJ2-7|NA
TGTGCCAGCAGCCGGGACAGGGGAAAAGCCTACGAGCAGTACTTC
CASSRDRGKAYEQYF
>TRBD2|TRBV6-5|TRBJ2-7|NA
TGTGCCAGCAGTTCGACTAGCGGGGGATCCTACGAGCAGTACTTC
CASSSTSGGSYEQYF
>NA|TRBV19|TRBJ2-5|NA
TGTGCCAGTAGCCCGGGGAGACAGACCCAGTACTTC
CASSPGRQTQYF
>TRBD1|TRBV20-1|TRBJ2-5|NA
TGCAGTGCACCGACAGGGCGGACCCAGTACTTC
CSAPTGRTQYF
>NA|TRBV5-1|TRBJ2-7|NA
TGCGCCAGCAGCTTGGCCGGCAACTACGAGCAGTACTTC
CASSLAGNYEQYF
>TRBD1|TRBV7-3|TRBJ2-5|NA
TGTGCCAGCAGCTTAACTGGACAGGGCGGCCAAGAGACCCAGTACTTC
CASSLTGQGGQETQYF
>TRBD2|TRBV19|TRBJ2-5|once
TGTGCCAGTAGCGGGACTAGTCGAAGTCAAGAGACCCAGTACTTC
CASSGTSRSQETQYF
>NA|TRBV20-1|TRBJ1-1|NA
TGCAGTGCTAGCCCCGCCACTGAAGCTTTCTTT
CSASPATEAFF
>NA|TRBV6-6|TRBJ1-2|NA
TGTGCCAGCAGTTACGAGCGGCGAAACTATGGCTACACCTTC
CASSYERRNYGYTF
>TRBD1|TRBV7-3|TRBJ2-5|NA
TGTGCCAGCAGTCAATATGGGCAGGGGGCGCGGGAGACCCAGTACTTC
CASSQYGQGARETQYF
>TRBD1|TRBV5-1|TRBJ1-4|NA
TGCGCCAGCAGCTTGAGCCCCCCAGGGGGCGGCGATGAAAAACTGTTTTTT
CASSLSPPGGGDEKLFF
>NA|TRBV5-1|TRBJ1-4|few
TGCGCCAGCAGCCTGAAGGGGCCAGCATTGAATGAAAAACTGTTTTTT
CASSLKGPALNEKLFF
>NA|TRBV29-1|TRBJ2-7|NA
TGCAGCGCCCCAGAATGGGGTCCCTCCTACGAGCAGTACTTC
CSAPEWGPSYEQYF
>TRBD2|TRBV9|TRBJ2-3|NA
TGTGCCAGCAGCCGACGGACTAGCGGGGGCACAGATACGCAGTATTTT
CASSRRTSGGTDTQYF
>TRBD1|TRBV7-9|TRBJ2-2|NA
TGTGCCAGCAGCAAGGACAGGGATTGGGACGGGGAGCTGTTTTTT
CASSKDRDWDGELFF
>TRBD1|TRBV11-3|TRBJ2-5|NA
TGTGCCAGCAGCTCGACGGGACAGGGTTTGAAGACCCAGTACTTC
CASSSTGQGLKTQYF
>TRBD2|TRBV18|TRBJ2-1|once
TGTGCCAGCTCATCGCCGGGACTAGCGGGGTCGGATGAGCAGTTCTTC
CASSSPGLAGSDEQFF
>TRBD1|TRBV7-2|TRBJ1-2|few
TGTGCCAGCAGCCCCGGGACAGGTATCTCTGGCTACACCTTC
CASSPGTGISGYTF
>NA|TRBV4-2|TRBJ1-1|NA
TGTGCCAGCAGCCAAGCCCGGACGGGGAACACTGAAGCTTTCTTT
CASSQARTGNTEAFF
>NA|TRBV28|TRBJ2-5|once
TGTGCCAGCAGTCCCTACGGGGGTGAGACCCAGTACTTC
CASSPYGGETQYF
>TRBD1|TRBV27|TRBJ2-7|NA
TGTGCCAGCAGCTCGGGACAGGTGAAGCCCTACGAGCAGTACTTC
CASSSGQVKPYEQYF
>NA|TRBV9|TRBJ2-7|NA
TGTGCCAGCAGCGTAGACCGGCGGGACCTCTACGAGCAGTACTTC
CASSVDRRDLYEQYF
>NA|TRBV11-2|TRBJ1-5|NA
TGTGCCAGCAGCTTAGATCTGGCCGACGATCAGCATTTT
CASSLDLADDQHF